The 19 T cell receptor beta chains listed next were all sequenced from one sample in a study of CD8 T cells in Susac syndrome. An amount of RNA that ranged from roughly 0.45 to 1 ug was reverse transcribed with random hexamers. TCRdb re-analysed the immunoSEQ multiplex PCR reads in MiXCR, keeping a single row per CDR3 protein. The sample yields 160,000 or so distinct CDR3 sequences, roughly 96% seen once. Sequenced material: CD8+ T cells from PBMCs. These receptors were taken from a human donor with multiple sclerosis.

The CDR3 coding sequence is TGTGCCAGCAGCGTAGGCGCTAGCGGGGGGGCTTACGAGCAGTACTTC. Encoded protein: CASSVGASGGAYEQYF. This sequence joins TRBV9 and TRBJ2-7, with 12 bases lining up with TRBD2. There are 16 residues in the CDR3. Germline assignment: CDR1 SGDLS and CDR2 YYNGEE. V shed 0 bases, J shed 4 bases, and the junction held 5 bases outside the gene matches.

The CDR3 DNA sequence: TGTGCCACCGCCGGGAGGTTGAGCGAGACCCAGTACTTC. The encoded protein is CATAGRLSETQYF. The V gene is TRBV15, the J gene TRBJ2-5; 7 nucleotides align to TRBD2. Germline values: CDR1 LNHNV, CDR2 YYDKDF (reference sequence). This CDR3 contains 13 residues. V shed 8 bases, J shed 5 bases, and the junction held 8 bases outside the gene matches.

This clonotype was seen once. The J gene is TRBJ2-7, the V gene TRBV7-9, with D perhaps matching TRBD1 (6 bases). CDR3 length equals 14 residues. Germline CDR1 and CDR2: SEHNR and FQNEAQ (reference sequence). The germline V and J ends were trimmed by 6 bases and 3 bases, with 15 bases remaining between them. The DNA for the CDR3 is TGTGCCAGCAGTTTCCCACAGGGCGACTACGAGCAGTACTTC. Amino acid sequence: CASSFPQGDYEQYF. The full variable domain, in which reference TRBV7-9 and TRBJ2-7 provide the parts outside the CDR3, is DTGVSQNPRHKITKRGQNVTFRCDPISEHNRLYWYRQTLGQGPEFLTYFQNEAQLEKSRLLSDRFSAERPKGSFSTLEIQRTEQGDSAMYLCASSFPQGDYEQYFGPGTRLTVT.

The chain combines TRBV27 with TRBJ2-7; 10 bases align to TRBD1. The germline CDR1 and CDR2 sequences are MNHEY and SMNVEV (reference sequence). The trim removed 5 bases at V and 0 bases at J, leaving 7 bases unmatched. CDR3 length: 16 amino acids. The CDR3 protein is CASSLMTGGASYEQYF. The DNA of the CDR3 is TGTGCCAGCAGTCTAATGACAGGGGGCGCCTCCTACGAGCAGTACTTC.

The gene calls are TRBV10-3 and TRBJ1-2; no definite D call. Trimming removed 10 bases at V and 5 bases at J, with 11 bases between. The CDR3 spans 11 residues. Per germline, CDR1 ENHRY and CDR2 SYGVKD. The DNA of the CDR3 is TGTGCCACCACGGGAGGTTATGGCTACACCTTC. It translates to CATTGGYGYTF.

The chain employs TRBV5-1 and TRBJ2-7; 7 positions match TRBD1. Germline values: CDR1 SGHRS, CDR2 YFSETQ. CDR3 length: 14 residues. V shed 0 bases, J shed 3 bases, and the junction held 3 bases outside the gene matches. In DNA form, the CDR3 reads TGCGCCAGCAGCTTGGTAGGGGGCATCTACGAGCAGTACTTC. Protein product: CASSLVGGIYEQYF.

This chain connects TRBV28 to TRBJ2-5; TRBD2 is a possible D gene (7 bases). The CDR3 covers 17 residues. Germline CDR1 is MDHEN and CDR2 is SYDVKM. The ends were cut back, 7 bases at V and 1 base at J, with 22 bases in the middle. The CDR3 nucleotides read TGTGCCAGCACCCTCACCCTAGGGGGGGGCGGCCAAGAGACCCAGTACTTC. This translates into CASTLTLGGGGQETQYF.

The chain uses TRBV20-1 and TRBJ2-3; TRBD2 matches at 9 bases. Germline lookup yields CDR1 DFQATT and CDR2 SNEGSKA (reference sequence). This CDR3 comprises 17 residues. V was clipped by 4 bases and J by 3 bases; unmatched bases: 14. CDR3 bases: TGCAGTGCTAAGGGATTCTCCGGGACTAGCAGAACAGATACGCAGTATTTT. Its protein is CSAKGFSGTSRTDTQYF.

V gene TRBV14 combines with J gene TRBJ2-5, with TRBD2 identical over 8 bases. The V gene end was trimmed by 1 base and the J gene end by 5 bases; junction bases not matched to a gene: 12. Germline loops: CDR1 SGHDN, CDR2 FVKESK. The CDR3 sequence is 17 residues long. The CDR3 DNA follows: TGTGCCAGCAGCCAAGGTTGGAGCGGGGGTCCCAGGGAGACCCAGTACTTC. It specifies CASSQGWSGGPRETQYF.

This clonotype was seen just once. The rearrangement links TRBV7-9 to TRBJ1-2; D is undetermined. The CDR3 loop spans 12 amino acids. Germline CDR1 SEHNR, CDR2 FQNEAQ (reference sequence). The germline V and J ends were trimmed by 6 bases and 5 bases, with 10 bases remaining between them. The CDR3 DNA follows: TGTGCCAGCAGAAAAGACACGTATGGCTACACCTTC. Translating it yields CASRKDTYGYTF.

This clonotype is a singleton in its sample. The rearrangement uses TRBV9 and TRBJ2-7, with no clear D. CDR3 length equals 14 residues. Per the germline V gene, CDR1 is SGDLS and CDR2 is YYNGEE. The V and J ends lost 3 bases and 4 bases respectively, with 14 bases between them. The CDR3 is CASSAGSGLYEQYF. The CDR3, as DNA: TGTGCCAGCAGCGCCGGGTCAGGCCTATACGAGCAGTACTTC.

The chain has TRBV2 and TRBJ2-3; D call uncertain. There are 14 residues in the CDR3. Per the germline V gene, CDR1 is SNHLY and CDR2 is FYNNEI. V lost 0 bases and J lost 6, with 10 bases in between. CDR3 in amino acids: CASSEAPRADTQYF. The CDR3 nucleotides are TGTGCCAGCAGTGAAGCCCCTCGGGCCGATACGCAGTATTTT.

The CDR3 DNA reads TGTGCCAGCAGTTTAATAGGAGGGCACGAGCAGTACTTC. Amino acid sequence: CASSLIGGHEQYF. The V gene is TRBV27, the J gene TRBJ2-7, with a tentative D call TRBD2 (6 bases). Germline V CDR1 and CDR2: MNHEY, SMNVEV (reference sequence). V lost 2 bases, J lost 5 bases, and 10 bases lay in between. The CDR3 is 13 amino acids.

The V gene is TRBV9, the J gene TRBJ2-7; the D gene is possibly TRBD2 (5 bases). Germline assignment: CDR1 SGDLS and CDR2 YYNGEE. The CDR3 spans 13 residues. V was cut by 2 bases and J by 6 bases, with 12 bases left in between. The CDR3 DNA follows: TGTGCCAGCAGCGTGAGCGGATTCGGCGAGCAGTACTTC. It translates to CASSVSGFGEQYF.

This chain uses TRBV29-1 with TRBJ1-2, with 8 bases that match TRBD1. Germline CDR1 SQVTM, CDR2 ANQGSEA. This CDR3 has 13 residues. J gave up 8 bases and V 5 bases, and 10 bases lay outside the gene matches. The CDR3: CSVPDREGRGYTF. CDR3 sequence (DNA): TGCAGCGTTCCGGACAGGGAAGGAAGAGGCTACACCTTC.

V and J are TRBV3-1 and TRBJ2-1; 15 nucleotides align to TRBD2. The length of the CDR3 is 15 residues. V shed 4 bases, J shed 8 bases, and the junction held 3 bases outside the gene matches. In germline, CDR1 is LGHDT, CDR2 YNNKEL (reference sequence). This CDR3 is CASSPGLAGGYEQFF. In DNA, the CDR3 is TGTGCCAGCAGCCCGGGACTAGCGGGGGGCTATGAGCAGTTCTTC.

This clonotype was seen only a few times. The genes are TRBV11-2 and TRBJ2-1; D remains ambiguous. This CDR3 region has 10 residues. From germline, CDR1 is SGHAT and CDR2 FQNNGV. V was pared by 2 bases and J by 12 bases, with 5 bases between. This chain's CDR3 is CASSLLRQFF. In DNA form, the CDR3 reads TGTGCCAGCAGCTTACTAAGGCAGTTCTTC.

The rearrangement uses TRBV7-2 and TRBJ2-7, with TRBD1 identical over 8 bases. Trimming removed 4 bases from V and 2 bases from J; junction bases left unmatched: 7. CDR1 is SGHTA and CDR2 is FQGNSA in the germline V gene. The CDR3 has 15 residues. This CDR3 is CASSSYGQGAYEQYF. For the CDR3, the DNA is TGTGCCAGCAGCTCGTACGGACAGGGAGCCTACGAGCAGTACTTC.

This clonotype was picked up one time. The rearrangement links TRBV27 to TRBJ2-7; 9 bases are a match to TRBD2. Germline loops: CDR1 MNHEY, CDR2 SMNVEV (reference sequence). The CDR3 totals 15 residues. The trim removed 7 bases at V and 4 bases at J, leaving 11 bases unmatched. The CDR3, as DNA: TGTGCCAGCACTTTTAAGCCAGCGGGAGGATACGAGCAGTACTTC. Its protein is CASTFKPAGGYEQYF.